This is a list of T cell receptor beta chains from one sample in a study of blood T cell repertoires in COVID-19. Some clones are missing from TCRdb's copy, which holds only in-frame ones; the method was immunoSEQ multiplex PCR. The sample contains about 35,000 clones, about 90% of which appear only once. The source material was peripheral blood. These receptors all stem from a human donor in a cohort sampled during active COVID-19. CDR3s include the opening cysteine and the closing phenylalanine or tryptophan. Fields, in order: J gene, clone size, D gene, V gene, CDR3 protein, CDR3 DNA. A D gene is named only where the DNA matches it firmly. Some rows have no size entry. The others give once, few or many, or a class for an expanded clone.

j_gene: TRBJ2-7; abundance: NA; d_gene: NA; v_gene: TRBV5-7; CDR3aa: CASSPSRGGVEQYF; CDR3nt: TGTGCCAGCAGCCCATCGAGAGGGGGAGTCGAGCAGTACTTC
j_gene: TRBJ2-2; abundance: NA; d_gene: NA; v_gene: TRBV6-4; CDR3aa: CASSDSSLAYTGELFF; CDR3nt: TGTGCCAGCAGTGACTCGTCTCTGGCTTACACCGGGGAGCTGTTTTTT
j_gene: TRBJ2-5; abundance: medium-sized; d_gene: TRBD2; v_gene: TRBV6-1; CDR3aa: CASSEDTSGNQETQYF; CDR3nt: TGTGCCAGCAGTGAAGATACTAGCGGCAACCAAGAGACCCAGTACTTC
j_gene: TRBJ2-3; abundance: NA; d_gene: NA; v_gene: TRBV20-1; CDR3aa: CSASTGAGSTDTQYF; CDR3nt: TGCAGTGCTAGTACCGGGGCGGGGAGCACAGATACGCAGTATTTT
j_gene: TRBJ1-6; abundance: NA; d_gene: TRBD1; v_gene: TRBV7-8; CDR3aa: CASSSGQVNSPLHF; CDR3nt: TGTGCCAGCAGCTCGGGACAGGTGAATTCACCCCTCCACTTT
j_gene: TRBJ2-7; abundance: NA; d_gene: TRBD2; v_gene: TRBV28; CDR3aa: CASRASTGGPYEQYF; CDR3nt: TGTGCCAGCAGAGCCTCCACGGGAGGGCCCTACGAGCAGTACTTC
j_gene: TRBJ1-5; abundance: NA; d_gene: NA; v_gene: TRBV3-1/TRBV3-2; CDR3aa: CASRGQQVQPQHF; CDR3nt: TGTGCCAGCAGAGGCCAGCAGGTTCAGCCCCAGCATTTT
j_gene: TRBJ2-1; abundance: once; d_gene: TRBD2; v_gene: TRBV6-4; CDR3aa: CASSDSGLAEANEQFF; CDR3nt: TGTGCCAGCAGTGATTCGGGACTAGCGGAGGCGAATGAGCAGTTCTTC
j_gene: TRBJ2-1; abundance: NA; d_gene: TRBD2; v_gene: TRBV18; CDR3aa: CASSRTSGGRYNEQFF; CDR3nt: TGTGCCAGCTCACGAACTAGCGGGGGCCGTTACAATGAGCAGTTCTTC
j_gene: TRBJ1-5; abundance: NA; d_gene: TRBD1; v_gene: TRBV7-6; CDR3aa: CASSRNSGTGAFSNQPQHF; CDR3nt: TGTGCCAGCAGCCGCAATTCCGGGACAGGGGCTTTTAGCAATCAGCCCCAGCATTTT
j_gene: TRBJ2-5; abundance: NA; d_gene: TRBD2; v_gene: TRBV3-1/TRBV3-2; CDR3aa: CASSRGRGETQYF; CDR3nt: TGTGCCAGCAGCCGCGGGAGAGGGGAGACCCAGTACTTC
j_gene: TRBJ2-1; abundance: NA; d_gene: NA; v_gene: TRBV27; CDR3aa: CASTTPRGGRSSYNEQFF; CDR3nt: TGTGCCAGCACAACTCCGCGGGGCGGCAGGAGCTCCTACAATGAGCAGTTCTTC
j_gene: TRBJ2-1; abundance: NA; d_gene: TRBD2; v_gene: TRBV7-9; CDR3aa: CASSLGAGGINEQFF; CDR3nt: TGTGCCAGCAGCTTAGGAGCGGGGGGCATCAATGAGCAGTTCTTC
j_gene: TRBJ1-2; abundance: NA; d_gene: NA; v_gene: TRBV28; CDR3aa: CASSLPRVNYGYTF; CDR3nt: TGTGCCAGCAGTTTGCCCAGGGTGAACTATGGCTACACCTTC
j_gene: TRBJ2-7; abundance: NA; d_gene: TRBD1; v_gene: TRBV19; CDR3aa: CASSVGTGQNVEQYF; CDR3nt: TGTGCCAGTAGTGTAGGGACAGGGCAAAACGTCGAGCAGTACTTC
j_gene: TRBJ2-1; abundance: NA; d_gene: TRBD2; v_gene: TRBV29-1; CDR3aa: CSGEGLAGVGNEQFF; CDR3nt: TGCAGCGGAGAGGGACTAGCGGGAGTTGGCAATGAGCAGTTCTTC
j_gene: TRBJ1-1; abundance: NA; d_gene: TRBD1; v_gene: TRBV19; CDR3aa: CASSRDRGLRTEAFF; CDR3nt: TGTGCCAGTAGTAGAGACAGGGGGCTTCGGACTGAAGCTTTCTTT
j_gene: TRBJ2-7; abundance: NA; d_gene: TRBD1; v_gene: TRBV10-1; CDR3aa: CASSDTGGSSYEQYF; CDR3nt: TGCGCCAGCTCCGATACAGGGGGTAGCTCCTACGAGCAGTACTTC
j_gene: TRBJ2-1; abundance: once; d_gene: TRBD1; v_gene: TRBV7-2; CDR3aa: CASSLYRDRGLDEQFF; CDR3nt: TGTGCCAGCAGCTTATACCGGGACAGGGGGCTCGATGAGCAGTTCTTC
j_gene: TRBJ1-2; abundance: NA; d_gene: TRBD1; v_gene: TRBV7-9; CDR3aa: CASSFGQGGGYTF; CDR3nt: TGTGCCAGCAGTTTCGGACAGGGTGGCGGCTACACCTTC
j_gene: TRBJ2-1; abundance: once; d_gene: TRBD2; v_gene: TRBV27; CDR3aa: CASSFAGVGQGSYNEQFF; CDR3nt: TGTGCCAGCAGTTTCGCGGGGGTGGGGCAGGGCTCCTACAATGAGCAGTTCTTC
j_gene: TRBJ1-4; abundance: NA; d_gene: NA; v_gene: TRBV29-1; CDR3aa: CSAGGGKRGLFF; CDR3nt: TGCAGCGCGGGAGGGGGTAAACGGGGACTGTTTTTT
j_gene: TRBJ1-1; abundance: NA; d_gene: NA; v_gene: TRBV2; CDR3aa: CASRQGNGEAFF; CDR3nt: TGTGCCAGCAGGCAGGGCAACGGTGAAGCTTTCTTT
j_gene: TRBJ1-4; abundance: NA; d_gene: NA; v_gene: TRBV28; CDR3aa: CASSFGVQEKLFF; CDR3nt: TGTGCCAGCAGTTTTGGTGTGCAGGAAAAACTGTTTTTT
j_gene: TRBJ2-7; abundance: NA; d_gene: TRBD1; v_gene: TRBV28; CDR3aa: CASSRDSRSSYEQYF; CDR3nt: TGTGCCAGCAGTCGGGACAGTCGGAGCTCCTACGAGCAGTACTTC
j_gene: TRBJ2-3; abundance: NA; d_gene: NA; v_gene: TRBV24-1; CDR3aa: CATSDPTGSTDTQYF; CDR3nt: TGTGCCACCAGTGACCCGACAGGTAGCACAGATACGCAGTATTTT
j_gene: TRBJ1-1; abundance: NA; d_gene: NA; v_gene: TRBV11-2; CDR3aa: CASSFAQGSNTEAFF; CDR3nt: TGTGCCAGCAGCTTTGCACAGGGCTCGAACACTGAAGCTTTCTTT
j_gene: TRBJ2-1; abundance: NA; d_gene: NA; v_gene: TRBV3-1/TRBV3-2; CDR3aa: CASSQGSSVSYNEQFF; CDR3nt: TGTGCCAGCAGCCAAGGATCCAGCGTCTCCTACAATGAGCAGTTCTTC
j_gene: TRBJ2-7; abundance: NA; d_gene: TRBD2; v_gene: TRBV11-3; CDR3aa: CASSLEPGGEQYF; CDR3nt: TGTGCCAGCAGCTTAGAGCCGGGGGGGGAGCAGTACTTC
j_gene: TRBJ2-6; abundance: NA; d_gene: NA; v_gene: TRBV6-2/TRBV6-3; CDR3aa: CASSFINSGANVLTF; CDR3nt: TGTGCCAGCAGTTTCATCAACTCTGGGGCCAACGTCCTGACTTTC
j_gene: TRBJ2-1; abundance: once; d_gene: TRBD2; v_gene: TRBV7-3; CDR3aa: CASRDSGGPYNEQFF; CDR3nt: TGTGCCAGCAGGGATAGCGGGGGCCCCTACAATGAGCAGTTCTTC
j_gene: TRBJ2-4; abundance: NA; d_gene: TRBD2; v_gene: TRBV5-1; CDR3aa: CASSSSGGAPKDIQYF; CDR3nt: TGCGCCAGCAGCTCTAGCGGGGGGGCCCCCAAGGACATTCAGTACTTC
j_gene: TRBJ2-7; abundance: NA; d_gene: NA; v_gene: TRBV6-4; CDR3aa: CASSDPRRSSYEQYF; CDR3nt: TGTGCCAGCAGTGACCCCCGGCGGAGCTCCTACGAGCAGTACTTC
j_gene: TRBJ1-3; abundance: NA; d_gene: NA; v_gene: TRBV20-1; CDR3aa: CSASGGLPGNTIYF; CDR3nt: TGCAGTGCTAGTGGGGGGCTCCCTGGAAACACCATATATTTT
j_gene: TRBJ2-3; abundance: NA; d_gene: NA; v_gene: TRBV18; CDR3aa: CASSKTSVDTQYF; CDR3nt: TGTGCCAGCTCAAAGACTAGTGTCGATACGCAGTATTTT
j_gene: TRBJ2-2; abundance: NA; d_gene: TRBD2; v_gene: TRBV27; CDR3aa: CASSLERLAGAGELFF; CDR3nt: TGTGCCAGCAGTTTGGAGCGACTAGCGGGAGCCGGGGAGCTGTTTTTT
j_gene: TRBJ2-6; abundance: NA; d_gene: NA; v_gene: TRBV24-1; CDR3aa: CATSDREPGEVQPGANVLTF; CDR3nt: TGTGCCACCAGTGATCGTGAACCGGGGGAAGTACAGCCTGGGGCCAACGTCCTGACTTTC
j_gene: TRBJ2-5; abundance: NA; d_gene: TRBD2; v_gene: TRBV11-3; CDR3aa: CASSLGPLAGGPETQYF; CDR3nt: TGTGCCAGCAGCTTAGGCCCCCTGGCGGGAGGGCCGGAGACCCAGTACTTC
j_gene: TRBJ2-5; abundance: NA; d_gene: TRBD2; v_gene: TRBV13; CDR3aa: CASSRDTSVQQETQYF; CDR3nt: TGTGCCAGCAGCCGAGATACTAGCGTGCAACAAGAGACCCAGTACTTC
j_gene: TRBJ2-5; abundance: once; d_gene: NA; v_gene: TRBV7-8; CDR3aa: CASGTGFGETQYF; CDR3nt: TGTGCCAGCGGTACAGGGTTCGGAGAGACCCAGTACTTC
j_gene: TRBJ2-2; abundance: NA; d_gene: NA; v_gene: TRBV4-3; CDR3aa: CASSRADGVAGELFF; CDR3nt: TGCGCCAGCAGCCGAGCGGATGGGGTCGCCGGGGAGCTGTTTTTT
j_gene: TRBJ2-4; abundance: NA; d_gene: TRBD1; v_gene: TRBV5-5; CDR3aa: CASSSYRGLGAKNIQYF; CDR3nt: TGTGCCAGCAGCTCATACAGGGGGCTTGGGGCCAAAAACATTCAGTACTTC
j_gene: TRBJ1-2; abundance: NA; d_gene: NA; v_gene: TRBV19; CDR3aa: CASSSRQGYTF; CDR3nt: TGTGCCAGTAGTTCACGTCAGGGCTACACCTTC
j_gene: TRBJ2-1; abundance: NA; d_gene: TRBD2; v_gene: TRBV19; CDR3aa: CASSSGGDRNEQFF; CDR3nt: TGTGCCAGTAGTTCCGGGGGGGACCGGAATGAGCAGTTCTTC
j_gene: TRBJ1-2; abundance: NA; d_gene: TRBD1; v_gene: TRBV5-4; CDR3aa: CASSSLGGQGYGYTF; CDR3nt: TGTGCCAGCAGCTCCCTGGGAGGACAGGGATATGGCTACACCTTC
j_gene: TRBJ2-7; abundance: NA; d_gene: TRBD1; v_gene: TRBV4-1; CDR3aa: CASSPRGTGTYEQYF; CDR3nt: TGCGCCAGCAGCCCACGCGGGACAGGCACCTACGAGCAGTACTTC
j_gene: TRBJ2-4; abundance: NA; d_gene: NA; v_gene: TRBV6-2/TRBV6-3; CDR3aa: CASSSYTGQEGKVDIQYF; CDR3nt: TGTGCCAGCAGTTCCTATACCGGACAGGAGGGAAAAGTGGACATTCAGTACTTC
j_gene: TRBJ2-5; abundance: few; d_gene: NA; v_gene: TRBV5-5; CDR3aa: CASSPLDETQYF; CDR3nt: TGTGCCAGCAGCCCTCTAGACGAGACCCAGTACTTC
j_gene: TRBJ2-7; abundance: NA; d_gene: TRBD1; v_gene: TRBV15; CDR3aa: CATSIGGGQGRYEQYF; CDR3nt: TGTGCCACCAGCATTGGGGGGGGACAGGGCCGTTACGAGCAGTACTTC
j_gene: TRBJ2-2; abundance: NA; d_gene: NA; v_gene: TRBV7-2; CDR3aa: CASSRGNGELFF; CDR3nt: TGTGCCAGCAGCAGAGGGAACGGGGAGCTGTTTTTT
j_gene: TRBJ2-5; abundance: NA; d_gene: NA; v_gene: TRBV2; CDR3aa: CASRATSETQYF; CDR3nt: TGTGCCAGCAGGGCAACCTCAGAGACCCAGTACTTC
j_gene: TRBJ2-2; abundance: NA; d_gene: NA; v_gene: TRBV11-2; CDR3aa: CASSSGVTGELFF; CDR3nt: TGTGCCAGCAGCTCAGGGGTCACCGGGGAGCTGTTTTTT
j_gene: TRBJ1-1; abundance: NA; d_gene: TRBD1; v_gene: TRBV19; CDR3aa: CASSIWDRGGTEAFF; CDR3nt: TGTGCCAGTAGTATTTGGGACAGGGGAGGCACTGAAGCTTTCTTT
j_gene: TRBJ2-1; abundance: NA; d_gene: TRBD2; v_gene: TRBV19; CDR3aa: CASIQRGGNNEQFF; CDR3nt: TGTGCCAGTATCCAGCGGGGGGGTAACAATGAGCAGTTCTTC
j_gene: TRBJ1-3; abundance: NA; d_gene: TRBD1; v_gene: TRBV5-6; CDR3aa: CASSVSGTGGTSGNTIYF; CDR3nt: TGTGCCAGCAGCGTGTCCGGGACAGGCGGAACTTCTGGAAACACCATATATTTT
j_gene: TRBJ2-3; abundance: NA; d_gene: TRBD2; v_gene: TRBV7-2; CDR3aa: CASSLVAGGGTDTQYF; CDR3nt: TGTGCCAGCAGCTTAGTGGCGGGAGGTGGGACAGATACGCAGTATTTT
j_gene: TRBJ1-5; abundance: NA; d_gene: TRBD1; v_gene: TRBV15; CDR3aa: CATSRVTGGDQPQHF; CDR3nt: TGTGCCACCAGCAGGGTGACAGGGGGCGATCAGCCCCAGCATTTT
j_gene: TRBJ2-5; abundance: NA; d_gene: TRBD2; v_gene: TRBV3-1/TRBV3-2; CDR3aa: CASSIRTSTETQYF; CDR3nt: TGTGCCAGCAGCATCCGGACTAGCACAGAGACCCAGTACTTC
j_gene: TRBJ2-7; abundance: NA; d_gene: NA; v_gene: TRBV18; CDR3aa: CASSLDQGYEQYF; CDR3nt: TGTGCCAGCTCACTTGACCAGGGTTACGAGCAGTACTTC
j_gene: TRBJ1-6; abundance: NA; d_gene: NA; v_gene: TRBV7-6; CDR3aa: CASSLLGGGAGSPLHF; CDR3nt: TGTGCCAGCAGCTTACTGGGGGGAGGGGCAGGTTCACCCCTCCACTTT